The 30 T cell receptor beta chains reported below all come from one sample, sequenced in a study of CD8 T cells in Susac syndrome. RNA was extracted with the RNeasy kit, and a quantity of about 0.45 to 1 ug was reverse transcribed using random hexamers. TCRdb reanalysed the immunoSEQ multiplex PCR reads using MiXCR and keeps one entry per CDR3 protein. The table lists 300,000 or so distinct CDR3 sequences, 92% of them singletons, with less than 0.08% in the top ten. Sequenced input: CD4+ T cells from PBMCs. Receptors originate from a human donor with multiple sclerosis.

This CDR3 is CASSGSGTNEKLFF. The CDR3 bases are TGTGCCAGCAGCGGGAGTGGGACTAATGAAAAACTGTTTTTT. The V call is TRBV14, the J call TRBJ1-4; D gene unclear. CDR1 SGHDN and CDR2 FVKESK come from the germline V gene. The V and J ends lost 5 bases and 2 bases respectively, with 9 bases between them. The CDR3 is made up of 14 amino acids.

The rearrangement joins TRBV6-5 to TRBJ2-2, with a weak D call TRBD2 (6 bases). The ends were cut back, 6 bases at V and 6 bases at J, with 14 bases in the middle. This CDR3 has 14 residues. Germline V CDR1 and CDR2: MNHEY, SVGAGI. CDR3 DNA: TGTGCCAGCAGAAAGACTAGTCTCGCCGGGGAGCTGTTTTTT. This sequence encodes CASRKTSLAGELFF.

This clonotype was picked up one time. The chain couples TRBV7-8 to TRBJ2-1; 16 positions agree with TRBD2. The CDR3 length is 16 residues. CDR1 SGHVS and CDR2 FQNEAQ come from the germline V gene. J gave up 9 bases and V 5 bases, and 7 bases lay outside the gene matches. In DNA, the CDR3 is TGTGCCAGCAGCCATGCGGGACTAGCGGGGGGGCGTGAGCAGTTCTTC. This codes for CASSHAGLAGGREQFF.

The chain employs TRBV2 and TRBJ2-2, with D hard to call. Germline assignment: CDR1 SNHLY and CDR2 FYNNEI. Deletions cut 6 bases from V and 0 bases from J, with 14 bases between. The CDR3 covers 16 residues. The CDR3 DNA sequence: TGTGCCAGCAGAAGCGTAGGGAACCCGAACACCGGGGAGCTGTTTTTT. Translation gives CASRSVGNPNTGELFF.

V gene TRBV30 combines with J gene TRBJ1-2, with D perhaps TRBD1 (6 bases). Between the trimmed V and J ends, which lost 0 bases and 4 bases, there was a span of 12 bases. Germline V lookup: CDR1 GTSNPN, CDR2 SVGIG (reference sequence). The CDR3 is 14 residues long. This CDR3 reads CAWSVRGAGYGYTF. CDR3 coding DNA: TGTGCCTGGAGTGTCAGGGGCGCGGGCTATGGCTACACCTTC.

There are a few counts of this clonotype. The chain uses TRBV29-1 and TRBJ2-7; TRBD2 might be the D (7 bases). The CDR3 runs to 13 residues. Germline V gene sequence: CDR1 SQVTM, CDR2 ANQGSEA. The germline V and J ends were trimmed by 4 bases and 3 bases, with 13 bases remaining between them. The CDR3 DNA reads TGCAGCGTTGCGGGGGGCCGGCTCTACGAGCAGTACTTC. It specifies CSVAGGRLYEQYF.

This clonotype was recorded only once. This rearrangement joins TRBV12-3 or TRBV12-4 to TRBJ1-2; TRBD1 aligns across 8 bases. The CDR3 has 13 amino acids. After removal of 5 bases from V and 5 bases from J, the junction contained 4 bases not matched to a gene. In DNA form, the CDR3 reads TGTGCCAGCAGTGGACAGGGCTGGTATGGCTACACCTTC. Translation: CASSGQGWYGYTF.

This clonotype was observed a few times. The V and J genes are TRBV6-6 and TRBJ2-7; TRBD1 matches 9 bases. V dropped 6 bases and J dropped 5; count of bases not matched to a gene: 5. The CDR3 is made up of 13 amino acids. The germline V gene has CDR1 MNHNY and CDR2 SVGAGI (reference sequence). Here the CDR3 DNA reads TGTGCCAGCAGCCCGGGACAGGGCCACGAGCAGTACTTC. Translation: CASSPGQGHEQYF.

The chain has TRBV6-5 and TRBJ1-2; 9 positions agree with TRBD1. This CDR3 is 15 amino acids long. Germline V gene lookup returns CDR1 MNHEY and CDR2 SVGAGI. The ends lost 7 bases at V and 4 bases at J; junction bases unmatched: 10. DNA for the CDR3: TGTGCCAGCACTACACAGGGGGCTGGGGGCTATGGCTACACCTTC. It encodes CASTTQGAGGYGYTF.

This clonotype has just a few counts. The chain has TRBV24-1 and TRBJ2-3, with TRBD1 as a possible D gene (6 bases). This CDR3 region has 13 residues. V was trimmed by 7 bases and J by 3 bases, leaving 10 bases between them. From germline, CDR1 is KGHDR and CDR2 SFDVKD. For the CDR3, the DNA is TGTGCCACCAGGGACAGCGGTACAGATACGCAGTATTTT. Translation gives CATRDSGTDTQYF.

The chain employs TRBV6-6 and TRBJ2-7, with D perhaps matching TRBD1 (6 bases). This CDR3 spans 14 amino acids. Germline CDR1 MNHNY, CDR2 SVGAGI (reference sequence). The ends were cut back, 6 bases at V and 3 bases at J, with 15 bases in the middle. This chain's CDR3 is CASRKRQDLYEQYF. In DNA form, the CDR3 reads TGTGCCAGCAGGAAAAGACAGGACCTCTACGAGCAGTACTTC.

The rearrangement joins TRBV7-9 to TRBJ1-1; 9 positions agree with TRBD1. This CDR3 spans 17 amino acids. The trim removed 4 bases at V and 7 bases at J, leaving 16 bases unmatched. Germline values: CDR1 SEHNR, CDR2 FQNEAQ (reference sequence). The CDR3 loop reads CASSYGKPGQGMSEAFF. The CDR3 nucleotides are TGTGCCAGCAGCTATGGAAAACCGGGACAGGGTATGAGTGAAGCTTTCTTT.

The chain links TRBV3-1 to TRBJ2-1; D tentatively fits TRBD1 or TRBD2 (5 bases each). The germline CDR1 and CDR2 sequences are LGHDT and YNNKEL (reference sequence). V shed 4 bases and J shed 4 bases, with 17 bases lying between them. The CDR3 contains 16 residues. The CDR3: CASSRPPGASYNEQFF. In nucleotides, the CDR3 is TGTGCCAGCAGCCGCCCGCCCGGGGCCTCTTACAATGAGCAGTTCTTC.

The chain carries TRBV10-1 and TRBJ2-1; D not resolved. The CDR3 sequence is 10 residues long. Trimming took 11 bases from V and 12 from J, leaving 14 bases between them. The germline V gene encodes CDR1 WNHNN and CDR2 SYGVQD (reference sequence). CDR3 loop: CAGPVRGQFF. CDR3 sequence (DNA): TGCGCCGGCCCAGTCCGTGGGCAGTTCTTC.

V usage is TRBV20-1 and J usage is TRBJ1-2, with TRBD1 identical over 9 bases. Germline V gives CDR1 DFQATT, CDR2 SNEGSKA (reference sequence). The CDR3 length is 16 residues. V dropped 2 bases and J dropped 4; count of bases not matched to a gene: 11. DNA of the CDR3: TGCAGTGCTAGAACCACGGGACAGGGCTTTCGCTATGGCTACACCTTC. Translating it yields CSARTTGQGFRYGYTF.

The chain uses TRBV12-5 and TRBJ2-5, with 7 bases that match TRBD1. Germline-derived CDR1 and CDR2 are LGHNT and FRNRAP. The CDR3 extends over 13 amino acids. V lost 3 bases and J lost 5; bases outside the gene matches: 3. CDR3 nucleotides: TGTGCTAGTGGTTTACGACAGGGCGAGACCCAGTACTTC. This codes for CASGLRQGETQYF.

The V call is TRBV20-1, the J call TRBJ2-1; perhaps TRBD2 as D (6 bases). Germline V lookup: CDR1 DFQATT, CDR2 SNEGSKA (reference sequence). The CDR3 length is 17 residues. With 3 bases removed from V and 4 bases from J, the gap between germline ends came to 22 bases. As DNA, the CDR3 is TGCAGTGCTAGGAAAGGCCCGCCGACTAGTCAGTACAATGAGCAGTTCTTC. It specifies CSARKGPPTSQYNEQFF.

V and J are TRBV9 and TRBJ2-1; TRBD2 matches at 7 bases. CDR3 size: 13 residues. Looked up from germline, CDR1 is SGDLS and CDR2 is YYNGEE. V lost 2 bases, J lost 8 bases, and 4 bases stayed unmatched. CDR3 sequence: CASSVGLVDEQFF. The CDR3 region has the DNA TGTGCCAGCAGCGTTGGACTAGTCGATGAGCAGTTCTTC.

The CDR3 region is CASRSPNGDTDTQYF. CDR3 DNA sequence: TGTGCCAGCAGATCCCCGAACGGGGACACAGATACGCAGTATTTT. The rearrangement links TRBV12-3 or TRBV12-4 to TRBJ2-3, with D maybe TRBD2 (5 bases). V lost 6 bases, J lost 2 bases, and 15 bases lay in between. This CDR3 has 15 amino acids.

The chain links TRBV23-1 to TRBJ1-2; D uncertain. TRBV23-1 is an open reading frame, and its role is uncertain. Trimming pared 8 bases from V and 8 bases from J, leaving 15 bases between. This CDR3 is 12 amino acids long. The CDR3 reads CASHSTGCGYTF. CDR3 coding DNA: TGCGCCAGCCATAGTACGGGGTGCGGCTACACCTTC.

The CDR3 DNA sequence: TGTGCCAGCAGCCCCCGCCCGGGGAGTGAGCAGTTCTTC. The encoded protein is CASSPRPGSEQFF. V gene TRBV7-3 combines with J gene TRBJ2-1; D is perhaps TRBD2 (5 bases). The CDR3 runs 13 residues. CDR1 is SGHTA, CDR2 FQGTGA, per germline. V dropped 5 bases and J dropped 9 bases, with 14 bases sitting between them.

The chain carries TRBV2 and TRBJ2-5; 12 positions agree with TRBD2. Germline-derived CDR1 and CDR2 are SNHLY and FYNNEI. V trimming: 7 bases; J trimming: 8 bases; junction bases outside the gene matches: 5. The CDR3 covers 13 residues. CDR3 in amino acids: CASTRLAGATQYF. The CDR3 nucleotides read TGTGCCAGCACCAGACTAGCGGGGGCAACCCAGTACTTC.

CDR3: CASSYVGAGYEQYF. The CDR3 bases are TGTGCCAGCAGTTACGTCGGGGCCGGCTACGAGCAGTACTTC. The gene calls are TRBV2 and TRBJ2-7; D may match TRBD1 or TRBD2 (5 bases each). CDR1 and CDR2 from the germline V gene are SNHLY and FYNNEI. V was trimmed by 5 bases and J by 3 bases, leaving 14 bases between them. CDR3 length: 14 residues.

The chain uses TRBV3-1 and TRBJ1-1; 7 bases map to TRBD1. The CDR3 consists of 14 residues. Germline V gives CDR1 LGHDT, CDR2 YNNKEL (reference sequence). V lost 2 bases and J lost 4; bases outside the gene matches: 4. The CDR3 spells CASSQSRGLTEAFF. CDR3 DNA sequence: TGTGCCAGCAGCCAATCTAGGGGGCTCACTGAAGCTTTCTTT.

The gene calls are TRBV7-2 and TRBJ2-2; D not certain. Germline loops: CDR1 SGHTA, CDR2 FQGNSA. V lost 1 base and J lost 4, with 10 bases in between. The CDR3 contains 15 residues. CDR3 nucleotides: TGTGCCAGCAGCTTAGTAGGAGTGAGCACCGGGGAGCTGTTTTTT. It codes for CASSLVGVSTGELFF.

This chain connects TRBV5-1 to TRBJ2-3; TRBD1 matches at 11 bases. CDR1 SGHRS and CDR2 YFSETQ come from the germline V gene. The CDR3 has 15 residues. Unmatched junction bases numbered 4, after V lost 4 bases and J lost 3 bases. The chain's CDR3 is CASSIGTGGTDTQYF. The CDR3 bases are TGCGCCAGCAGCATAGGGACAGGGGGTACAGATACGCAGTATTTT.

Written as DNA, the CDR3 is TGCAGTGCGGAAGGGACAACCTATGGCTACACCTTC. This translates into CSAEGTTYGYTF. The rearrangement joins TRBV20-1 to TRBJ1-2; D is possibly TRBD1 (6 bases). Germline assignment: CDR1 DFQATT and CDR2 SNEGSKA (reference sequence). V shed 6 bases and J shed 4 bases, with 12 bases lying between them. This CDR3 spans 12 amino acids.

The chain couples TRBV19 to TRBJ1-5; D is perhaps TRBD1 (6 bases). The CDR3 spans 14 residues. Germline values: CDR1 LNHDA, CDR2 SQIVND (reference sequence). Trimming took off 4 bases at V and 7 bases at J, with 14 bases between the two ends. CDR3 in DNA: TGTGCCAGTAGTACCCACAGGGATGCACAGCCCCAGCATTTT. Translation: CASSTHRDAQPQHF.

This clonotype was observed a handful of times. The chain uses TRBV6-5 and TRBJ2-7; D possibly corresponds to TRBD2 (5 bases). Trimming cost V 6 bases and J 7 bases, with 16 bases left between them. Germline V lookup: CDR1 MNHEY, CDR2 SVGAGI. The CDR3 extends over 13 amino acids. This chain's CDR3 is CASRLGGGREQYF. CDR3 sequence (DNA): TGTGCCAGCAGACTCGGCGGTGGGAGAGAGCAGTACTTC.

Notes on this clonotype: The CDR3 end shows no conserved phenylalanine or tryptophan, and so a read error is likely. The chain couples TRBV3-1 to TRBJ1-2; no clear D. The CDR3 contains 16 residues. Germline CDR1 and CDR2: LGHDT and YNNKEL (reference sequence). Trimming shortened V by 0 bases and J by 4 bases, and 15 bases separated the two germline ends. The CDR3 sequence: CASSQDLPGVSYGYTC. In DNA form, the CDR3 reads TGTGCCAGCAGCCAAGATTTACCAGGAGTATCCTATGGCTACACCTGC.